The present TCR beta chain was sequenced within a study of vaccination and CD4 T cells after COVID-19. This CDR3 is built from 14 residues. Germline V gene sequence: CDR1 MNHEY, CDR2 SVGAGI. The germline V and J ends were trimmed by 0 bases and 9 bases, with 12 bases remaining between them. On this clonotype: Its matching antigen is unknown.

Treatment: approximately 9-day PBMC culture with coronavirus spike peptide pools or control peptides (ViraFEST assay). A few million PBMCs per well were cultured with 10 IU/ml IL-2 and roughly 10 ug/ml peptide pools. Cultured CD4+ T-cell DNA underwent Oncomine TCR Beta short-read sequencing. Each CDR3 protein gets one entry after TCRdb re-called the PCR reads with MiXCR. The repertoire holds tens of thousands of distinct CDR3 sequences, over 60% seen once, with about 5% in the top ten. The J gene is TRBJ1-5, the V gene TRBV6-5; unclear D gene. The origin of this receptor is a human donor who had recovered from COVID-19. The sequenced sample was CD4+ T cells from blood, cultured in vitro. As DNA, the CDR3 is TGTGCCAGCAGTTACTCCCCACAATCTTCGCCCCAGCATTTT. Protein product: CASSYSPQSSPQHF.